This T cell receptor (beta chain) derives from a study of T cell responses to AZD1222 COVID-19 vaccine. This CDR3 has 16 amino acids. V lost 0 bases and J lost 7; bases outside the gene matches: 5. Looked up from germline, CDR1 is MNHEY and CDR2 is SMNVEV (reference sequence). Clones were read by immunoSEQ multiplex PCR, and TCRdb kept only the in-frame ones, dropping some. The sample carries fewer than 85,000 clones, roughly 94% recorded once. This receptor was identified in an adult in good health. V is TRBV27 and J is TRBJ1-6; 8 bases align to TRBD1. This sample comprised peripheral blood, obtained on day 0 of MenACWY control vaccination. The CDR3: CASSLSRTGQNSPLHF. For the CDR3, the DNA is TGTGCCAGCAGTTTATCCCGGACAGGGCAGAATTCACCCCTCCACTTT.